This paragraph covers one T cell receptor beta chain sequence. Its antigen is as yet unknown. The method was immunoSEQ multiplex PCR; TCRdb's version includes in-frame clones alone and lacks a portion of them. Here the sample spans just over 15,000 clones, around 66% being singletons. Treatment described: 15 Gy SBRT to primary tumor, nephrectomy 4 weeks later. The tumor was a clear cell renal cell carcinoma. This entry is derived from a study of radiation and T cells in renal cell carcinoma. Study outcomes and limitations: In nephrectomy-only tumors, top 100 clonotypes averaged about 45%, versus about 54% irradiated.

The CDR3 sequence is 16 residues long. Trimming took 4 bases from V and 0 from J; bases not matched to a gene: 8. Germline CDR1 reads SGHKS; CDR2 reads YYEKEE (reference sequence). The chain carries TRBV5-5 and TRBJ2-3; 7 bases map to TRBD2. The sequencing used tumor tissue, collected from a patient whose treatment included radiotherapy and nephrectomy. The clonotype comes from a woman aged 70 to 79 with renal cell carcinoma. The CDR3 DNA is TGTGCCAGCAGCCCCCTTCCGGGGGGAAGCACAGATACGCAGTATTTT. It is translated as CASSPLPGGSTDTQYF.